The sequence of this TCR beta chain was determined in a study of shared clonotypes between healthy human individuals. Turning to the study itself: The composition of the donors was two women and a few men aged 18 to 49.

Sequencing was performed with immunoSEQ multiplex PCR; in TCRdb, only in-frame clones are kept and a portion is missing. The sample has about 2 million clones; about 94% are singletons. Naive CD8 cells comprised CD45RO-negative, CCR7-positively selected cells, excluding terminally differentiated effector memory CD45RA+ cells. Notes on this clone: The antigen remains undetermined.

Overall study results and limits: As a rule, naive subsets had a larger estimated richness than memory subsets.

This CDR3 has 16 amino acids. V dropped 0 bases and J dropped 3 bases, with 13 bases sitting between them. CDR1 and CDR2 (germline): SGDLS, YYNGEE. The sample was naive CD8+ T cells sorted from blood. The clonotype comes from a man younger than 30 in good health. The gene calls are TRBV9 and TRBJ1-5; perhaps TRBD1 as D (5 bases). CDR3 in amino acids: CASSVGVGEINQPQHF. The CDR3 DNA follows: TGTGCCAGCAGCGTAGGTGTAGGGGAGATCAATCAGCCCCAGCATTTT.